This T cell receptor (beta chain) was captured in a study of breast tumors, draining lymph nodes, adjacent tissues. Trimming pared 3 bases from V and 1 base from J, leaving 10 bases between. The CDR3 totals 14 residues. CDR1 MDHEN and CDR2 SYDVKM come from the germline V gene. Axillary draining lymph nodes of breast cancer patients supplied the node samples. Points from the study as a whole: Tumor TCR diversity was below lymph nodes but above nontumor tissue.

A remark on this clonotype: Its antigen is currently unknown.

TCRdb reanalysed the multiplex PCR reads using MiXCR and keeps one entry per CDR3 protein. The sample shows 130,000 or so distinct CDR3 sequences, about 22% of them seen only once. The chain recombines TRBV28 with TRBJ2-7; D could derive from TRBD1 or TRBD2 (5 bases each). Sequencing used axillary lymph node tissue. The receptor's source is a female donor with breast cancer. Some clones in this sample may be carry-over from other donors' samples. This chain's CDR3 is CASSFGDHSYEQYF. CDR3 nucleotides: TGTGCCAGCAGTTTCGGGGACCATTCCTACGAGCAGTACTTC.